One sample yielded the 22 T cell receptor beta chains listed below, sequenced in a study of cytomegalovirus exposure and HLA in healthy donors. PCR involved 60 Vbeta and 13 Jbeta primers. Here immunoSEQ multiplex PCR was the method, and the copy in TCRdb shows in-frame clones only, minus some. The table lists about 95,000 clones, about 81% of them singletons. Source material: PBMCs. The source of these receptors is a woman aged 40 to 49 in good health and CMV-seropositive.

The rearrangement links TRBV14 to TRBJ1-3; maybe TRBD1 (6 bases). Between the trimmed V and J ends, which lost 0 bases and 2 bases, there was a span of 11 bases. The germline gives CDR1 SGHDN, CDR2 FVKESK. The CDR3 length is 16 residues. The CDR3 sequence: CASSQDLAGAGNTIYF. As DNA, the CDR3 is TGTGCCAGCAGCCAAGATTTAGCAGGGGCTGGAAACACCATATATTTT. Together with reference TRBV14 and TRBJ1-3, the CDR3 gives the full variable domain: EAGVTQFPSHSVIEKGQTVTLRCDPISGHDNLYWYRRVMGKEIKFLLHFVKESKQDESGMPNNRFLAERTGGTYSTLKVQPAELEDSGVYFCASSQDLAGAGNTIYFGEGSWLTVV.

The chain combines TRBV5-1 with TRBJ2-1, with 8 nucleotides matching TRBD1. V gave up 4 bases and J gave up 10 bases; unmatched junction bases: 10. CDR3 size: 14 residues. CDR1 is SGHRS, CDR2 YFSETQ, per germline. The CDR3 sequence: CASSLDPGGGEQFF. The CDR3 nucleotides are TGCGCCAGCAGCCTTGACCCAGGGGGCGGAGAGCAGTTCTTC.

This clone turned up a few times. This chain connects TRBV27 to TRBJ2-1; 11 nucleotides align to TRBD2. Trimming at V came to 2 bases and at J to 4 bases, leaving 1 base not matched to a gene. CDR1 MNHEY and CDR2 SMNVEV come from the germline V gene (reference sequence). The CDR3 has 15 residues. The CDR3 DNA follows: TGTGCCAGCAGTTTAATAGCGGGAGGGTACAATGAGCAGTTCTTC. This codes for CASSLIAGGYNEQFF.

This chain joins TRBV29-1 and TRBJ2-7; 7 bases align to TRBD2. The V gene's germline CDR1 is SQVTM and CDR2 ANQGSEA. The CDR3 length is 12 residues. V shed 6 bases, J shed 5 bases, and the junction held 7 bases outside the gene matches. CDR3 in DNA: TGCAGCGTCCGGCGGGGGAAAGACGAGCAGTACTTC. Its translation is CSVRRGKDEQYF.

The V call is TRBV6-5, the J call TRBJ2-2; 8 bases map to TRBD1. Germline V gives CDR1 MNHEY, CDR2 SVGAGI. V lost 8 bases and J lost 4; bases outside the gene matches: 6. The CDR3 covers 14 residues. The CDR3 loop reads CASRRTGITGELFF. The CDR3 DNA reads TGTGCCAGCCGACGGACAGGGATCACCGGGGAGCTGTTTTTT.

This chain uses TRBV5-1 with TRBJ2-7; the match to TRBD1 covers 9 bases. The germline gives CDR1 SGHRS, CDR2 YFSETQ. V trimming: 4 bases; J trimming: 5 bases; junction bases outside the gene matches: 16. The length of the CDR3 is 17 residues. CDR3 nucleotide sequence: TGCGCCAGCAGCCCTGGCCCCTCGACAGGGGGAGGGAACGAGCAGTACTTC. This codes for CASSPGPSTGGGNEQYF.

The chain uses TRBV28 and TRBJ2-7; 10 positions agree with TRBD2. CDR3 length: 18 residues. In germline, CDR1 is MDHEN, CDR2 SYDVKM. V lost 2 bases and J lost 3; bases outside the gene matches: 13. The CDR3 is CASSLLRIRRTSGYEQYF. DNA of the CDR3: TGTGCCAGCAGTTTACTGCGAATCCGTAGGACTAGCGGCTACGAGCAGTACTTC. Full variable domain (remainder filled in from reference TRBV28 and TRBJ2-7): DVKVTQSSRYLVKRTGEKVFLECVQDMDHENMFWYRQDPGLGLRLIYFSYDVKMKEKGDIPEGYSVSREKKERFSLILESASTNQTSMYLCASSLLRIRRTSGYEQYFGPGTRLTVT.

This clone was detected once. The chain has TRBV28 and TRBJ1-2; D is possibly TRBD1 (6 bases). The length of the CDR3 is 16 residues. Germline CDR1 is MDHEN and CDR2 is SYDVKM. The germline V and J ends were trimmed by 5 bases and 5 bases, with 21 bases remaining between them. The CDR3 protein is CASSPGAGGLGYGYTF. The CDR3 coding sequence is TGTGCCAGCAGTCCCGGGGCGGGGGGGCTAGGGTATGGCTACACCTTC.

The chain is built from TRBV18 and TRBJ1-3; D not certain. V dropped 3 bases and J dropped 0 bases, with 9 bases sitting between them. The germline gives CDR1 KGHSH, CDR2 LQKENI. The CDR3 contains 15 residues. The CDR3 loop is CASSPMAGSGNTIYF. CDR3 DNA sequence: TGTGCCAGCTCACCTATGGCGGGCTCTGGAAACACCATATATTTT.

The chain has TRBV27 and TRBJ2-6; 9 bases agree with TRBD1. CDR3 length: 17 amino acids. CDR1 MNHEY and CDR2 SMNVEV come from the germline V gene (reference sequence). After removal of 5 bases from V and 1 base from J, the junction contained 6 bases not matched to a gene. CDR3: CASSHGQGRSGANVLTF. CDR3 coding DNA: TGTGCCAGCAGTCATGGACAGGGGAGATCTGGGGCCAACGTCCTGACTTTC. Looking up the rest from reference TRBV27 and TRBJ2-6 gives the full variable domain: EAQVTQNPRYLITVTGKKLTVTCSQNMNHEYMSWYRQDPGLGLRQIYYSMNVEVTDKGDVPEGYKVSRKEKRNFPLILESPSPNQTSLYFCASSHGQGRSGANVLTFGAGSRLTVL.

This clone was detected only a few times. CDR3 residues: CASINTGGSPYEQYF. The CDR3 nucleotides are TGTGCCAGCATCAACACAGGGGGAAGTCCCTACGAGCAGTACTTC. The chain recombines TRBV6-6 with TRBJ2-7; TRBD1 agrees at 8 bases. The CDR3 length is 15 residues. From germline, CDR1 is MNHNY and CDR2 SVGAGI (reference sequence). After removal of 7 bases from V and 2 bases from J, the junction contained 10 bases not matched to a gene.

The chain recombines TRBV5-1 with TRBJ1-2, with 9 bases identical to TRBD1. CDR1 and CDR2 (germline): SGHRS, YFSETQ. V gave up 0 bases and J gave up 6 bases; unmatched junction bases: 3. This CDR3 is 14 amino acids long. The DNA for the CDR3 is TGCGCCAGCAGCTTGGGGGACAGGGTGAATGGCTACACCTTC. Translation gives CASSLGDRVNGYTF. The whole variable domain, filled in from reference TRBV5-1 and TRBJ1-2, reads KAGVTQTPRYLIKTRGQQVTLSCSPISGHRSVSWYQQTPGQGLQFLFEYFSETQRNKGNFPGRFSGRQFSNSRSEMNVSTLELGDSALYLCASSLGDRVNGYTFGSGTRLTVV.

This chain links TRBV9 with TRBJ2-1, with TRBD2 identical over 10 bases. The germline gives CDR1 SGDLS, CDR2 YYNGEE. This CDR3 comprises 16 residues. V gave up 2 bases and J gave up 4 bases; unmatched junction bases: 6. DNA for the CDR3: TGTGCCAGCAGCGTCCGTAGCGGGAGGACGTACAATGAGCAGTTCTTC. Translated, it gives CASSVRSGRTYNEQFF.

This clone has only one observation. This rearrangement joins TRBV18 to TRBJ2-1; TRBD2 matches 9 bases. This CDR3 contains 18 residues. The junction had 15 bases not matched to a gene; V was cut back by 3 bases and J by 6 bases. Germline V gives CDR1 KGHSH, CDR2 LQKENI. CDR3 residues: CASSPQRNSGSRGNEQFF. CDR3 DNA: TGTGCCAGCTCACCTCAACGGAATAGCGGGAGCAGGGGCAATGAGCAGTTCTTC. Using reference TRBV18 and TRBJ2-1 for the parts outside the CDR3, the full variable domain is NAGVMQNPRHLVRRRGQEARLRCSPMKGHSHVYWYRQLPEEGLKFMVYLQKENIIDESGMPKERFSAEFPKEGPSILRIQQVVRGDSAAYFCASSPQRNSGSRGNEQFFGPGTRLTVL.

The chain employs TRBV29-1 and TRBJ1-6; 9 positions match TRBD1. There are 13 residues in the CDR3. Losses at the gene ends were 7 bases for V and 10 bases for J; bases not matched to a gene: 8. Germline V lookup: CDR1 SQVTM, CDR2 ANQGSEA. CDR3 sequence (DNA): TGCAGCGCTAGGGACAGGGATAGCTCACCCCTCCACTTT. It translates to CSARDRDSSPLHF.

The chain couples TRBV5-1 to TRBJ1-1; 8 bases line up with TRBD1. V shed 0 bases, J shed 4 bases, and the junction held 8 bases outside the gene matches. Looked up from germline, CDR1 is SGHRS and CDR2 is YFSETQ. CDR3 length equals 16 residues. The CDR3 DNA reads TGCGCCAGCAGCTTGGGTCCGTCAGGGGGCGGCACTGAAGCTTTCTTT. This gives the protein CASSLGPSGGGTEAFF.

CDR3 protein: CASSSGGSDYGYTF. The CDR3 nucleotides read TGTGCCAGCAGTTCGGGGGGCAGCGACTATGGCTACACCTTC. The V and J genes are TRBV28 and TRBJ1-2, with D possibly matching TRBD1 (6 bases). Per the germline V gene, CDR1 is MDHEN and CDR2 is SYDVKM. The ends were cut back, 4 bases at V and 3 bases at J, with 12 bases in the middle. The CDR3 is 14 amino acids.

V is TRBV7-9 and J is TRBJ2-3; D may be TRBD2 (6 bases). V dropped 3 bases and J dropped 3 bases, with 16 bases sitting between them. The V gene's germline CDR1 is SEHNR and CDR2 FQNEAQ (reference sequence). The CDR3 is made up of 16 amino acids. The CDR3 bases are TGTGCCAGCAGCTTCTTCTCTAGCGTTGTTACAGATACGCAGTATTTT. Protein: CASSFFSSVVTDTQYF.

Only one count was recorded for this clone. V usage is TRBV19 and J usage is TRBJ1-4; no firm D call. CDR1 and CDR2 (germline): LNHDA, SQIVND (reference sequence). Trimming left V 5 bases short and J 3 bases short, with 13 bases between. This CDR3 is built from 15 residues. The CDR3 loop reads CASSVHKAANEKLFF. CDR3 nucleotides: TGTGCCAGTAGTGTCCACAAGGCGGCTAATGAAAAACTGTTTTTT.

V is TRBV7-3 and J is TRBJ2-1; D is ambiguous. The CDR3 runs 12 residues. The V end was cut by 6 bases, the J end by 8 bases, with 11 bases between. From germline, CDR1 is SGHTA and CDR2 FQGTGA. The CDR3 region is CASSPNMDEQFF. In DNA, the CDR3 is TGTGCCAGCAGTCCCAACATGGATGAGCAGTTCTTC.

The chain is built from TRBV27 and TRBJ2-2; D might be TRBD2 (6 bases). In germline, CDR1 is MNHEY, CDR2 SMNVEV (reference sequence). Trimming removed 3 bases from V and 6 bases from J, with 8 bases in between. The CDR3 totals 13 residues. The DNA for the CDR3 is TGTGCCAGCAGTTTGACTAGTTCCGGGGAGCTGTTTTTT. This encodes CASSLTSSGELFF.

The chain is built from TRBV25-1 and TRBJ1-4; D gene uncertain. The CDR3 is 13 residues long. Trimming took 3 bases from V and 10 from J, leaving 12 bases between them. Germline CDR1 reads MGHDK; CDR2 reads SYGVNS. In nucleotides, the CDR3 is TGTGCCAGCAGTGACCCCGGAAGAGGAAAACTGTTTTTT. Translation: CASSDPGRGKLFF.